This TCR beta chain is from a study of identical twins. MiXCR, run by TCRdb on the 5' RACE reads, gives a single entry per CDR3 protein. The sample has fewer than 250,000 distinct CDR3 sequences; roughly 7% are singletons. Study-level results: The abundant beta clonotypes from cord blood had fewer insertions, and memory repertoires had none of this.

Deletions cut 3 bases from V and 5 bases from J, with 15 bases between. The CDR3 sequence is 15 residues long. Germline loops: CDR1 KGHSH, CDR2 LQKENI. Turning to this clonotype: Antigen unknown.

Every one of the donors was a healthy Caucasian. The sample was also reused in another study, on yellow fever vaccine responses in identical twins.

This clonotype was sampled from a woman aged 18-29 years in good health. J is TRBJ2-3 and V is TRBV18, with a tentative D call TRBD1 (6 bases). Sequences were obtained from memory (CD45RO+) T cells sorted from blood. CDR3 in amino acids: CASSPGQNRGDTQYF. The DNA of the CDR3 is TGTGCCAGCTCACCGGGACAAAACCGTGGAGATACGCAGTATTTT.